What follows are 27 T cell receptor beta chains derived from one specimen sequenced in a study of monozygotic twins with inflammatory bowel disease (dated by TCRdb to between 2018 and 2021). Libraries were constructed by 5' RACE. The instrument given in TCRdb is Illumina HiSeq 2500. TCRdb reprocessed the reads and assigns one entry to each CDR3 protein sequence, leaving out DNA. The sample table holds more than 110,000 distinct CDR3 sequences. The ten biggest clones cover 1% to 1.5% of the sample. The sequenced sample consisted of blood. These receptors were taken from a human donor with ulcerative colitis or Crohn's disease, or a healthy co-twin of an affected twin (not recorded which).

The chain carries TRBV6-2 or TRBV6-3 and TRBJ2-1; with no DNA, the TCRdb D assignment of TRBD1 cannot be verified. Germline V gives CDR1 MNHEY, CDR2 SVGEGT. The CDR3 is 16 residues long. CDR3 in amino acids: CASSLDSPLENNEQFF.

This chain uses TRBV20-1 with TRBJ2-3; TCRdb gives TRBD2 as the D gene, but with no DNA this cannot be confirmed. This CDR3 comprises 17 residues. The germline CDR1 and CDR2 sequences are DFQATT and SNEGSKA (reference sequence). CDR3 amino acids: CSAQETSVSPFTDTQYF.

The chain combines TRBV18 with TRBJ2-5; lacking DNA, the TRBD1 call made by TCRdb goes unchecked. This CDR3 region has 14 residues. Germline V gene data show CDR1 as KGHSH and CDR2 as LQKENI. The CDR3 is CASSPDRVQETQYF. The variable domain in full, with the rest retrieved from reference TRBV18 and TRBJ2-5, is NAGVMQNPRHLVRRRGQEARLRCSPMKGHSHVYWYRQLPEEGLKFMVYLQKENIIDESGMPKERFSAEFPKEGPSILRIQQVVRGDSAAYFCASSPDRVQETQYFGPGTRLLVL.

V usage is TRBV28 and J usage is TRBJ1-3; no DNA is available, so the TRBD1 call from TCRdb remains unchecked. Germline V gene sequence: CDR1 MDHEN, CDR2 SYDVKM. The CDR3 extends over 16 amino acids. The CDR3 region is CASIRTGRGSGNTIYF.

The V gene is TRBV5-1, the J gene TRBJ2-7; TCRdb's D call of TRBD2 is untestable without DNA. The CDR3 is 17 amino acids. The germline CDR1 and CDR2 sequences are SGHRS and YFSETQ. The CDR3 protein is CASSSQQGGSNAYEQYF.

The chain has TRBV28 and TRBJ1-6; TCRdb's assignment of TRBD1 cannot be checked, as there is no DNA. Germline V gene sequence: CDR1 MDHEN, CDR2 SYDVKM. CDR3 length: 17 amino acids. CDR3 residues: CASRHTRTDSYNSPLHF.

V usage is TRBV20-1 and J usage is TRBJ2-3; TCRdb names TRBD2, which stays unverified in the absence of DNA. Germline CDR1 DFQATT, CDR2 SNEGSKA (reference sequence). The CDR3 sequence is 15 residues long. This CDR3 is CSARDTSGRVDTQYF.

V gene TRBV11-2 combines with J gene TRBJ2-1; TCRdb calls TRBD2, which cannot be checked without DNA. CDR3 length equals 13 residues. Germline assignment: CDR1 SGHAT and CDR2 FQNNGV. CDR3 amino acids: CASSPFKSPEQFF.

The chain recombines TRBV28 with TRBJ2-7; the TCRdb D gene call, TRBD1, has no DNA to confirm it. The CDR3 is 15 amino acids. Germline values: CDR1 MDHEN, CDR2 SYDVKM. The CDR3 loop reads CASSPPSGLSYEQYF.

The chain carries TRBV5-6 and TRBJ2-1; TCRdb selects TRBD2, and the lack of DNA leaves this call unchecked. The CDR3 length is 19 residues. Per germline, CDR1 SGHDT and CDR2 YYEEEE. CDR3 region: CASSLEVAGKGSSYNEQFF.

The V gene is TRBV27, the J gene TRBJ1-1. This CDR3 spans 14 amino acids. Germline-derived CDR1 and CDR2 are MNHEY and SMNVEV (reference sequence). The CDR3: CASSERGRNTEAFF.

The chain recombines TRBV10-3 with TRBJ2-7; TCRdb returns TRBD2, unconfirmable since there is no DNA. The CDR3 has 13 amino acids. CDR1 is ENHRY and CDR2 is SYGVKD in the germline V gene. This CDR3 is CATLAGSSYEQYF.

The V gene is TRBV5-6, the J gene TRBJ1-1; lacking DNA, the TRBD1 call made by TCRdb goes unchecked. CDR1 is SGHDT and CDR2 is YYEEEE in the germline V gene. CDR3 length: 18 amino acids. The CDR3 spells CASRQGPPVGEGLTEAFF. The full variable domain, rest sourced from reference TRBV5-6 and TRBJ1-1, is DAGVTQSPTHLIKTRGQQVTLRCSPKSGHDTVSWYQQALGQGPQFIFQYYEEEERQRGNFPDRFSGHQFPNYSSELNVNALLLGDSALYLCASRQGPPVGEGLTEAFFGQGTRLTVV.

This CDR3 is CASSPPGETQYF. The chain has TRBV14 and TRBJ2-5; TCRdb's D gene call, TRBD1, goes unchecked for lack of DNA. The V gene's germline CDR1 is SGHDN and CDR2 FVKESK. The CDR3 spans 12 residues.

The chain joins TRBV7-2 to TRBJ2-1. Germline V gives CDR1 SGHTA, CDR2 FQGNSA. The CDR3 totals 14 residues. CDR3 residues: CASSLGKFYNEQFF.

The rearrangement uses TRBV15 and TRBJ1-4; TCRdb picks TRBD1, but there is no DNA to check that call. The CDR3 spans 12 residues. CDR1 and CDR2 from the germline V gene are LNHNV and YYDKDF (reference sequence). The CDR3 is CATRKGNEKLFF.

The V call is TRBV11-1, the J call TRBJ2-1; the D gene TCRdb calls, TRBD2, cannot be checked with no DNA. Germline CDR1 is SGHAT and CDR2 is FQDESV (reference sequence). The CDR3 spans 19 residues. Here the CDR3 reads CASSLARGTSGISYNEQFF.

V and J are TRBV5-1 and TRBJ2-3; TCRdb names TRBD2, which stays unverified in the absence of DNA. Germline V gene sequence: CDR1 SGHRS, CDR2 YFSETQ. The CDR3 length is 14 residues. The chain's CDR3 is CASVAGGPQDTQYF.

The chain recombines TRBV7-2 with TRBJ1-1; TCRdb names TRBD1, which stays unverified in the absence of DNA. The CDR3 contains 15 residues. Germline CDR1 is SGHTA and CDR2 is FQGNSA. The CDR3 reads CASSFTGAMNTEVFF.

This chain joins TRBV20-1 and TRBJ2-1; with no DNA, the TCRdb D assignment of TRBD2 cannot be verified. Germline V gene lookup returns CDR1 DFQATT and CDR2 SNEGSKA (reference sequence). The CDR3 has 17 amino acids. The CDR3 reads CSASARASGSKWREQFF.

The chain carries TRBV10-1 and TRBJ2-3. The CDR3 is 16 residues long. Germline V lookup: CDR1 WNHNN, CDR2 SYGVQD (reference sequence). The CDR3 spells CASSERLVDGTDTQYF.

The rearrangement links TRBV5-5 to TRBJ1-5. The CDR3 is 16 residues long. The V gene's germline CDR1 is SGHKS and CDR2 YYEKEE (reference sequence). CDR3: CASSLASGGSNQPQHF.

The rearrangement uses TRBV4-3 and TRBJ2-2; TCRdb proposes TRBD2, but this gene call is untestable without DNA. CDR1 LGHNA and CDR2 YSLEER come from the germline V gene. The CDR3 has 16 amino acids. The CDR3 spells CASSQGAGVTTGELFF.

V gene TRBV27 combines with J gene TRBJ1-2; the TRBD1 assignment by TCRdb is unverifiable without DNA. Per germline, CDR1 MNHEY and CDR2 SMNVEV (reference sequence). The CDR3 consists of 15 residues. The CDR3: CASSLTGRIIYGYTF.

The rearrangement uses TRBV12-3 or TRBV12-4 and TRBJ2-7. The CDR3 is made up of 14 amino acids. The CDR3 protein is CASSLRTGPYEQYF.

The CDR3 loop is CASSVGLAGSSYQETQYF. This chain connects TRBV9 to TRBJ2-5; TCRdb indicates TRBD2, and absent DNA this call remains unverified. The V gene's germline CDR1 is SGDLS and CDR2 YYNGEE. The CDR3 has 18 residues.

This chain uses TRBV12-3 or TRBV12-4 with TRBJ2-5; TCRdb reports TRBD1, a call that lacks DNA to check it against. This CDR3 comprises 15 residues. The CDR3 sequence is CASSPDRTGRKTQYF.